The present T cell receptor (beta chain) was sequenced within a study of human T cells and chemical hapten exposure. Whole-study context: Each patch test put 0.01% DPC on the upper back, and results were read at 6 days. Findings and limits, study-wide: With patch test score, the counts of PT1 expanded TCRs showed a positive correlation. The number of TCRs over 1 in 1000 frequency stayed unchanged after DPC.

The CDR3 is 13 amino acids. Between the trimmed V and J ends, which lost 6 bases and 6 bases, there was a span of 14 bases. Looked up from germline, CDR1 is MDHEN and CDR2 is SYDVKM. MiXCR, applied by TCRdb to the RACE reads, yields one record per CDR3 protein. The sample lists under 200,000 distinct CDR3 sequences, roughly 15% occurring once. Stated time point: patch test 1, 2 weeks after DPC sensitization. Indicated treatment: therapeutic diphenylcyclopropenone sensitization with weekly scalp DPC. It was unfractionated whole blood from which total RNA was extracted. Concerning this clonotype: The antigen is not known.

The clonotype originates from a woman aged 25 to 45 with alopecia areata. Some clones in this sample may be carry-over from other donors' samples. Sequenced material: whole blood, taken in connection with sensitization to the hapten diphenylcyclopropenone (DPC). This chain uses TRBV28 with TRBJ1-2; D not certain. CDR3 nucleotide sequence: TGTGCCAGCAGGTCGGGAATTATTGATGGCTACACCTTC. This sequence encodes CASRSGIIDGYTF.